This paragraph reports one T cell receptor beta chain. Its antigen target is currently unknown. No much larger clonotype is one base removed from it; base qualities were not supplied. Another Seattle source contributed samples from volunteer blood donors who had recovered from COVID-19. The collaborating institutions used their own protocols to collect whole blood in K2EDTA tubes. For TCRbeta analysis, collaborator samples were shipped as frozen whole blood, as isolated PBMCs, or as DNA extracted from either sample type. The data belong to a study of blood T cell repertoires in COVID-19 (dated by TCRdb to between 2020 and 2021). Notes on the research overall: The collaborator samples originated in the United States, Italy and Spain and spanned the acute and convalescent phases of COVID-19. The prospective study material was composed of cDNA or gDNA derived from T cells, B-cell-depleted T cells, or PBMCs. The dataset comprised deeply sampled blood TCRbeta repertoires from subjects exposed to, actively infected with, or recovered from COVID-19. The repertoires were released in a freely available public database intended as a resource for research on the immune response to SARS-CoV-2. Samples came from the ongoing ImmuneRACE study (first 160 participants) plus 1,254 subjects from 6 global collaborators. Sample metadata almost always included a de-identified subject ID, COVID-19 status, age in years and sex. Where available, HLA class I and class II types were obtained from metadata supplied by the sample provider rather than from assay-based typing. Summary of the overall study and its limitations: How much clinical and demographic metadata was included differed by source and by participant, and the metadata was provided uncurated.

TCRbeta CDR3 regions were amplified from genomic DNA using the immunoSEQ Assay, a bias-controlled multiplex PCR. Concerning the study's data processing: The number of nucleated cells in each sample was estimated from the amplification of reference gene primers within the assay. To quantify the absolute abundance of each unique TCRbeta CDR3 rearrangement, sequence reads were collapsed and filtered. For each sample, productive Simpson clonality was calculated by taking the square root of Simpson's diversity index across productive rearrangements. TCRdb mirrors the immuneACCESS table, restricted to in-frame sequences. Some clones are absent from its copies; in checked studies, under half trace to an unresolved V gene, and the reason for the others is unknown. The DNA gave D and trimming, while V, J and clone size come from that table. The sample table holds over 200,000 clones, of which approximately 90% were seen once. Approximately 4% of the sample lies in the top ten.

There are 15 amino acids in the CDR3, from cysteine to phenylalanine inclusive. Kept here is only the CDR3 DNA, which spans 45 bases and is read in frame from base 1. Reading the germline V gene (reference sequence) gives CDR1 LNHDA and CDR2 SQIVND. Germline trimming amounts to 7 bases on V and 1 base on J, with 6 as the count of junction bases outside the gene matches. This TCR derives from a man aged 55 to 70 who had recovered from COVID-19. The material sequenced was peripheral blood. In this chain, TRBV19 is recombined with TRBJ2-3; 9 junctional bases match TRBD2. The nucleotide sequence is given as TGTGCCAGTACCACAAGGACTAGCGGCACAGATACGCAGTATTTT. Its protein is CASTTRTSGTDTQYF.